This T cell receptor (beta chain) is from a study of breast tumors, draining lymph nodes, adjacent tissues. General study results and limits: The data were judged consistent with most tumor T cells coming from lymph node and expanding in tumor. Tumor repertoires ranked between lymph nodes and nontumor tissue in diversity, with V and J gene preferences.

TCRdb reprocessed the multiplex PCR reads with MiXCR, giving one entry per CDR3 protein. The sample records under 75,000 distinct CDR3 sequences, less than 75% being singletons. This CDR3 region has 15 residues. The ends were cut back, 8 bases at V and 3 bases at J, with 20 bases in the middle. CDR1 is WSHSY and CDR2 is SAAADI in the germline V gene. Concerning this clonotype: Its antigen remains unidentified.

The chain carries TRBV10-2 and TRBJ2-7; TRBD1 might be the D (6 bases). Sequenced sample: breast tumor tissue. The sequence was collected from a female donor with breast cancer. Some clones in this sample may be carry-over from other donors' samples. CDR3 sequence reads: CASVTRGGVGYEQYF. The CDR3, as DNA: TGCGCCAGCGTGACCAGGGGTGGGGTCGGCTACGAGCAGTACTTC.